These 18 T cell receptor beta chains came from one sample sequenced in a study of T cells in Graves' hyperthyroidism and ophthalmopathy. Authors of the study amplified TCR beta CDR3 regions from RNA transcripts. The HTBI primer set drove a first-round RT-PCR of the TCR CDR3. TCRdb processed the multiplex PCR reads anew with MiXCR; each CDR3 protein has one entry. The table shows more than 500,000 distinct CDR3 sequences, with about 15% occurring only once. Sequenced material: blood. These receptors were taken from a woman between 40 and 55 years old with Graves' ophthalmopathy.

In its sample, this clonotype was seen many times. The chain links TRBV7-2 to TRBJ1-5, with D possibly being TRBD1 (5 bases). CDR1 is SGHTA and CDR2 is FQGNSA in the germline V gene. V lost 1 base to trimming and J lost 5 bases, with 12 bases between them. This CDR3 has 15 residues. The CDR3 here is CASSLGDLGDQPQHF. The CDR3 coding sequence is TGTGCCAGCAGCTTAGGGGATTTGGGGGATCAGCCCCAGCATTTT.

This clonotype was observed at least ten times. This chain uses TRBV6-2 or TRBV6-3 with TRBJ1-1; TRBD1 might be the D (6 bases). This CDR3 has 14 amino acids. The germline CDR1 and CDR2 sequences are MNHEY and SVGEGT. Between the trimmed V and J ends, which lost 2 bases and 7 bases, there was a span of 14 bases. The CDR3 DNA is TGTGCCAGCAGTTACCCGGACAGTCTCCATGAAGCTTTCTTT. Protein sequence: CASSYPDSLHEAFF.

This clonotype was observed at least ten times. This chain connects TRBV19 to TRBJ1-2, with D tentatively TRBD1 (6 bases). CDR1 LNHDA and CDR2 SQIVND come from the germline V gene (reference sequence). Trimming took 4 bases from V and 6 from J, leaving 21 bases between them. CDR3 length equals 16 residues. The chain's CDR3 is CASSSPGVGGTNGYTF. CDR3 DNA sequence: TGTGCCAGTAGTAGCCCTGGCGTGGGAGGGACAAATGGCTACACCTTC.

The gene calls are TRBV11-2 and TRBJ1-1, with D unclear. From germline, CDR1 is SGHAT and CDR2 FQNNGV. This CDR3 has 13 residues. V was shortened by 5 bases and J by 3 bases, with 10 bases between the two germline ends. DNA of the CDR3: TGTGCCAGCAGCCCGGGAGTTCACACTGAAGCTTTCTTT. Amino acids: CASSPGVHTEAFF.

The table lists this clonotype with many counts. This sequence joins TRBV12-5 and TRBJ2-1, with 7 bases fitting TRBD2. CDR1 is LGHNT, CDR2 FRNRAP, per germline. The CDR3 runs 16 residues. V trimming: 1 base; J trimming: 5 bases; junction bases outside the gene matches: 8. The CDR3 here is CASGLGSGNTDNEQFF. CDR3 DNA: TGTGCTAGTGGTTTGGGCAGCGGGAACACAGACAATGAGCAGTTCTTC.

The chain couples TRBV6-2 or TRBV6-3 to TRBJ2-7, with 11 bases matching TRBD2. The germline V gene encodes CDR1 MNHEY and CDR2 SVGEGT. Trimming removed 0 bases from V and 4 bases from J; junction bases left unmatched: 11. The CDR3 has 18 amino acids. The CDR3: CASSYSTGTSGSAYEQYF. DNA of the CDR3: TGTGCCAGCAGTTACTCGACTGGTACTAGCGGGAGTGCTTACGAGCAGTACTTC.

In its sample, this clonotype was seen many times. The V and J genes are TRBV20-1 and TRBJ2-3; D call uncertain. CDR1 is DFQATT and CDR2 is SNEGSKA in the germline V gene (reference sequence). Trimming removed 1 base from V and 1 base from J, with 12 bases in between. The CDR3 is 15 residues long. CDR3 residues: CSARGPAAGTDTQYF. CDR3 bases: TGCAGTGCTAGAGGACCGGCGGCTGGCACAGATACGCAGTATTTT.

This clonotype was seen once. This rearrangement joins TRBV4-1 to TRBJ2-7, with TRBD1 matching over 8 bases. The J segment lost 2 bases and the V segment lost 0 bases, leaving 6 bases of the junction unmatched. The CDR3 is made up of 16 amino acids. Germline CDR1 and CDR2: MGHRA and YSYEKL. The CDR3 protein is CASSQESGGPAYEQYF. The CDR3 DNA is TGCGCCAGCAGCCAAGAATCAGGGGGCCCCGCCTACGAGCAGTACTTC.

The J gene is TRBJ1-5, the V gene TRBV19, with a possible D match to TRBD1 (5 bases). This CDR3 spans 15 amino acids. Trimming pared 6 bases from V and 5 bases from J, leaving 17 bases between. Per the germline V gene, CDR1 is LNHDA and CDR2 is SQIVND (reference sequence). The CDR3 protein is CASSPVWGGDQPQHF. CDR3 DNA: TGTGCCAGTAGCCCTGTTTGGGGGGGGGATCAGCCCCAGCATTTT. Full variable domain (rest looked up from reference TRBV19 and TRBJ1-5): DGGITQSPKYLFRKEGQNVTLSCEQNLNHDAMYWYRQDPGQGLRLIYYSQIVNDFQKGDIAEGYSVSREKKESFPLTVTSAQKNPTAFYLCASSPVWGGDQPQHFGDGTRLSIL.

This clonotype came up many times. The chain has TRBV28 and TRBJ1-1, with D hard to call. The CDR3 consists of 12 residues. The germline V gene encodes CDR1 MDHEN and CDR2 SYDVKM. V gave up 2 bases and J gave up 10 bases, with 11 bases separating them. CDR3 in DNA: TGTGCCAGCAGTTTACCCGGTCTTGGAGCTTTCTTT. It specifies CASSLPGLGAFF.

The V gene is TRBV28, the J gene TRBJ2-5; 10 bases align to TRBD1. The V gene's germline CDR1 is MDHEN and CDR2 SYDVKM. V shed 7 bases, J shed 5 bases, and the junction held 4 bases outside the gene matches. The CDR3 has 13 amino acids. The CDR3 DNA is TGTGCCAGCACCCAGACAGGGGGCGAGACCCAGTACTTC. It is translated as CASTQTGGETQYF.

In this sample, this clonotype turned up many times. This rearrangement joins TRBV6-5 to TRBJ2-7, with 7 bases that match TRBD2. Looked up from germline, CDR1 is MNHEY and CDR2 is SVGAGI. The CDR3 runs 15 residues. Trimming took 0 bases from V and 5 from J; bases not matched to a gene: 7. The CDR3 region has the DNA TGTGCCAGCAGTTACTCGGCCGGGAGGAACAACGAGCAGTACTTC. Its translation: CASSYSAGRNNEQYF.

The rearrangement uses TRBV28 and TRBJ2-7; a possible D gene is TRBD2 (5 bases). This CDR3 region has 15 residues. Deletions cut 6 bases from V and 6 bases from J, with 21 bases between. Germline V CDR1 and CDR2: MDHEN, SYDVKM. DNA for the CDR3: TGTGCCAGCAGCCTCACCAGCTCTAGCCTCCCCGAGCAGTACTTC. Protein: CASSLTSSSLPEQYF.

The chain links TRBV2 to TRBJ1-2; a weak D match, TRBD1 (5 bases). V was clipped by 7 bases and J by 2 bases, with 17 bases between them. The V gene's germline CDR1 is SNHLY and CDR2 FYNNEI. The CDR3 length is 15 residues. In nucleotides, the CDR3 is TGTGCCAGCATCCCCGTCACAGGCTCGAACTATGGCTACACCTTC. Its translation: CASIPVTGSNYGYTF.

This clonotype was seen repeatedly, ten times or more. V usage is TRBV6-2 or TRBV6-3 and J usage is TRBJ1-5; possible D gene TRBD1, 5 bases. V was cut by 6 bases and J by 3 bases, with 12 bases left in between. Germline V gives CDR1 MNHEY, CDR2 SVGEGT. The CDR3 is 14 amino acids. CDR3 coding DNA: TGTGCCAGCAGGATCGGGACGGTCAATCAGCCCCAGCATTTT. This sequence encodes CASRIGTVNQPQHF.

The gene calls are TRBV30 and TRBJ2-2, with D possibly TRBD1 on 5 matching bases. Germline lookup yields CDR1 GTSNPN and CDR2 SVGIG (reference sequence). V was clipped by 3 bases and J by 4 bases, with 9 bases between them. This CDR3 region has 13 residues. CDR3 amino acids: CAWSRQITGELFF. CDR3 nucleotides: TGTGCCTGGAGCAGACAGATCACCGGGGAGCTGTTTTTT.

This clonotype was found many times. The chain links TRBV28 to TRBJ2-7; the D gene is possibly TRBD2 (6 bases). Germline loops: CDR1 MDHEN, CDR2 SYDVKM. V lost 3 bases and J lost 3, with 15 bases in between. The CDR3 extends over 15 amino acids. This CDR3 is CASSFGGRLFYEQYF. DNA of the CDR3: TGTGCCAGCAGTTTTGGAGGGAGGTTATTCTACGAGCAGTACTTC.

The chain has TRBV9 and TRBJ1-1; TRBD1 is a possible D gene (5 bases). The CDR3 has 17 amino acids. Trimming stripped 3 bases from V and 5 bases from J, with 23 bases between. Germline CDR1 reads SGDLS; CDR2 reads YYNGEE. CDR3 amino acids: CASSAVVGLRGGTEAFF. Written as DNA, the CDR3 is TGTGCCAGCAGCGCCGTAGTCGGTTTGAGGGGAGGAACTGAAGCTTTCTTT. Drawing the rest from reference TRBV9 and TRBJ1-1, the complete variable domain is DSGVTQTPKHLITATGQRVTLRCSPRSGDLSVYWYQQSLDQGLQFLIQYYNGEERAKGNILERFSAQQFPDLHSELNLSSLELGDSALYFCASSAVVGLRGGTEAFFGQGTRLTVV.